The 31 T cell receptor beta chains below come from one sample, sequenced in a study of OX40 agonist ivuxolimab in advanced cancers. Clones were sequenced by immunoSEQ multiplex PCR, and TCRdb holds only the in-frame ones, with some missing. The sample contains tens of thousands of clones, about 89% of which appear only once. The source material was CD4+ or CD8+ T cells sorted from blood, sampled in a trial of the OX40 agonist ivuxolimab. All receptors derive from an adult with an advanced solid tumor such as melanoma, head and neck, liver or kidney cancer.

The chain is built from TRBV11-2 and TRBJ2-3, with a weak D call TRBD2 (6 bases). V lost 4 bases and J 0 bases, leaving 20 bases between the germline ends. Germline V gene sequence: CDR1 SGHAT, CDR2 FQNNGV. The CDR3 is 18 residues long. The CDR3 region is CASSSVPRGAASTDTQYF. The CDR3 DNA reads as TGTGCCAGCAGCTCCGTCCCGCGGGGAGCGGCTAGCACAGATACGCAGTATTTT.

V usage is TRBV13 and J usage is TRBJ2-2; D perhaps matches TRBD2 (5 bases). The CDR3 has 13 residues. V lost 5 bases and J 4 bases, leaving 8 bases between the germline ends. Germline CDR1 is PRHDT and CDR2 is FYEKMQ (reference sequence). The CDR3 region is CASSPGLTGELFF. In nucleotides, the CDR3 is TGTGCCAGCAGCCCAGGACTCACCGGGGAGCTGTTTTTT.

The chain has TRBV18 and TRBJ2-7; 12 positions agree with TRBD1. The CDR3 loop spans 15 amino acids. From germline, CDR1 is KGHSH and CDR2 LQKENI. Trimming cost V 3 bases and J 4 bases; bases outside gene matches: 4. The CDR3 coding sequence is TGTGCCAGCTCACCGGGGGACAGGGGGCCGTACGAGCAGTACTTC. Amino acids: CASSPGDRGPYEQYF.

The chain is built from TRBV5-4 and TRBJ2-1; D is possibly TRBD2 (6 bases). Trimming stripped 4 bases from V and 4 bases from J, with 15 bases between. The CDR3 loop spans 15 amino acids. CDR1 SGHNT and CDR2 YYREEE come from the germline V gene (reference sequence). Written as DNA, the CDR3 is TGTGCCAGCAGCCACGGACTGGAGGGGTACAATGAGCAGTTCTTC. It yields the protein CASSHGLEGYNEQFF.

This clone was counted a single time. The same CDR3 is also encoded by other DNA sequences in this sample. The J gene is TRBJ2-7, the V gene TRBV6-6; D ambiguous. CDR1 MNHNY and CDR2 SVGAGI come from the germline V gene (reference sequence). Trimming removed 1 base from V and 2 bases from J, with 9 bases in between. The CDR3 extends over 14 amino acids. The CDR3 reads CASSYFGQAYEQYF. The CDR3 coding sequence is TGTGCCAGCAGTTACTTCGGCCAGGCCTACGAGCAGTACTTC.

The rearrangement links TRBV2 to TRBJ2-3; TRBD1 or TRBD2 may be the D gene (6 bases each). With 3 bases removed from V and 0 bases from J, the gap between germline ends came to 10 bases. The CDR3 length is 15 residues. Germline V gene sequence: CDR1 SNHLY, CDR2 FYNNEI. The CDR3 sequence: CASSEWGASTDTQYF. CDR3 coding DNA: TGTGCCAGCAGTGAGTGGGGGGCTAGCACAGATACGCAGTATTTT.

This clone was seen only once. The chain couples TRBV9 to TRBJ1-2; D may be TRBD1 (6 bases). The CDR3 has 15 residues. The germline V and J ends were trimmed by 0 bases and 4 bases, with 13 bases remaining between them. Germline CDR1 reads SGDLS; CDR2 reads YYNGEE. CDR3 protein: CASSVGSGALYGYTF. The CDR3 DNA follows: TGTGCCAGCAGCGTAGGATCGGGGGCCCTCTATGGCTACACCTTC.

This clone was detected once. Other DNA sequences in this specimen translate into the identical CDR3. The rearrangement links TRBV27 to TRBJ2-2; no firm D call. The CDR3 sequence is 12 residues long. CDR1 and CDR2 (germline): MNHEY, SMNVEV (reference sequence). V was trimmed by 5 bases and J by 4 bases, leaving 5 bases between them. The CDR3 DNA is TGTGCCAGCAGTCTTAGCACCGGGGAGCTGTTTTTT. Translated: CASSLSTGELFF.

This chain connects TRBV4-1 to TRBJ2-7, with 12 nucleotides matching TRBD2. The germline V gene has CDR1 MGHRA and CDR2 YSYEKL. The J segment lost 6 bases and the V segment lost 0 bases, leaving 9 bases of the junction unmatched. The CDR3 consists of 17 residues. Here the CDR3 reads CASSQDSTSGRLLEQYF. The CDR3 DNA follows: TGCGCCAGCAGCCAAGATTCTACTAGCGGGAGGTTGCTCGAGCAGTACTTC.

The chain has TRBV6-1 and TRBJ2-2; D perhaps matches TRBD2 (5 bases). Looked up from germline, CDR1 is MNHNS and CDR2 is SASEGT. Trimming left V 3 bases short and J 8 bases short, with 13 bases between. The CDR3 sequence is 14 residues long. The CDR3 region has the DNA TGTGCCAGCAGTGATTATTCCGGAGGAGGGGAGCTGTTTTTT. Its translation is CASSDYSGGGELFF.

This clone showed up just once. The chain combines TRBV27 with TRBJ2-1; 8 bases fit TRBD2. J was trimmed by 6 bases and V by 2 bases; bases with no gene match: 6. The CDR3 sequence is 15 residues long. CDR1 and CDR2 from the germline V gene are MNHEY and SMNVEV (reference sequence). Here the CDR3 DNA reads TGTGCCAGCAGTTTAAGTCGAGCGGGAGTCAATGAGCAGTTCTTC. Translating gives CASSLSRAGVNEQFF.

The rearrangement links TRBV9 to TRBJ1-4; TRBD1 might be the D (5 bases). Trimming pared 2 bases from V and 5 bases from J, leaving 16 bases between. CDR1 SGDLS and CDR2 YYNGEE come from the germline V gene. This CDR3 spans 16 amino acids. The CDR3 region is CASSVNSGSLNEKLFF. CDR3 DNA: TGTGCCAGCAGCGTGAATTCAGGGTCCCTAAATGAAAAACTGTTTTTT.

In this sample, this clone turned up once. This chain uses TRBV4-2 with TRBJ1-2; D is unclear. The CDR3 contains 14 residues. Germline V gene lookup returns CDR1 LGHNA and CDR2 YNFKEQ. The germline V and J ends were trimmed by 0 bases and 7 bases, with 12 bases remaining between them. For the CDR3, the DNA is TGTGCCAGCAGCCAAGAGATCTCCGCGGGTGGCTACACCTTC. It yields the protein CASSQEISAGGYTF.

The V and J genes are TRBV11-3 and TRBJ2-7, with D possibly matching TRBD1 (6 bases). CDR3 length equals 14 residues. With 6 bases removed from V and 2 bases from J, the gap between germline ends came to 14 bases. Germline CDR1 SGHNT, CDR2 YENEEA. The CDR3 DNA sequence: TGTGCCAGCAGTCAACAGGGTCAAACCTACGAGCAGTACTTC. Translation: CASSQQGQTYEQYF.

V gene TRBV28 combines with J gene TRBJ2-7, with 7 bases aligning to TRBD1. The V gene end was trimmed by 4 bases and the J gene end by 3 bases; junction bases not matched to a gene: 12. Germline V gene lookup returns CDR1 MDHEN and CDR2 SYDVKM. CDR3 length equals 16 residues. As DNA, the CDR3 is TGTGCCAGCAGTTCCATTCTTGAGGGACAGCTCTACGAGCAGTACTTC. Translated, it gives CASSSILEGQLYEQYF.

The V call is TRBV11-2, the J call TRBJ2-7; D is ambiguous. V was pared by 2 bases and J by 7 bases, with 9 bases between. The CDR3 is 12 residues long. Germline V gives CDR1 SGHAT, CDR2 FQNNGV. The CDR3, as DNA: TGTGCCAGCAGCTTATTGTGGTGGGAGCAGTACTTC. This codes for CASSLLWWEQYF.

The count of this clone is one. The genes are TRBV10-1 and TRBJ2-1, with D perhaps TRBD1 or TRBD2 (6 bases each). Germline V gene data show CDR1 as WNHNN and CDR2 as SYGVQD (reference sequence). The CDR3 length is 15 residues. V shed 3 bases and J shed 9 bases, with 18 bases lying between them. CDR3 region: CASSDRGEVASEQFF. The CDR3 DNA is TGCGCCAGCAGTGATAGGGGGGAGGTGGCTTCTGAGCAGTTCTTC.

The chain has TRBV6-5 and TRBJ2-1; 9 nucleotides line up with TRBD2. The CDR3 extends over 15 amino acids. Germline assignment: CDR1 MNHEY and CDR2 SVGAGI. J was trimmed by 0 bases and V by 6 bases; bases with no gene match: 3. DNA of the CDR3: TGTGCCAGCAGCGTTAGCGGGAGCTCCTACAATGAGCAGTTCTTC. Residues: CASSVSGSSYNEQFF.

The chain links TRBV6-5 to TRBJ1-2; D is uncertain. The CDR3 is 13 residues long. V lost 0 bases, J lost 4 bases, and 6 bases lay in between. The germline gives CDR1 MNHEY, CDR2 SVGAGI. The DNA for the CDR3 is TGTGCCAGCAGTTACTCGTCCGCCTATGGCTACACCTTC. It is translated as CASSYSSAYGYTF.

The chain has TRBV11-2 and TRBJ1-5; D is perhaps TRBD1 (5 bases). CDR3 length equals 15 residues. V was pared by 0 bases and J by 6 bases, with 12 bases between. In germline, CDR1 is SGHAT, CDR2 FQNNGV. For the CDR3, the DNA is TGTGCCAGCAGCTTAGAGGGACGGTCGATTCAGCCCCAGCATTTT. It yields the protein CASSLEGRSIQPQHF.

The rearrangement joins TRBV30 to TRBJ2-7; D is perhaps TRBD2 (5 bases). CDR1 and CDR2 from the germline V gene are GTSNPN and SVGIG (reference sequence). This CDR3 is built from 12 residues. The V gene lost 2 bases and the J gene lost 9 bases, with 14 bases spanning the gap. In DNA form, the CDR3 reads TGTGCCTGGAGTCAAGTAGCGCCGACGCAGTACTTC. It specifies CAWSQVAPTQYF. The variable domain in full, completed from reference TRBV30 and TRBJ2-7, reads SQTIHQWPATLVQPVGSPLSLECTVEGTSNPNLYWYRQAAGRGLQLLFYSVGIGQISSEVPQNLSASRPQDRQFILSSKKLLLSDSGFYLCAWSQVAPTQYFGPGTRLTVT.

The rearrangement uses TRBV14 and TRBJ2-3; D remains ambiguous. This CDR3 has 12 residues. Trimming pared 2 bases from V and 4 bases from J, leaving 4 bases between. CDR1 is SGHDN, CDR2 FVKESK, per germline. The CDR3 bases are TGTGCCAGCAGCCAAAGGTCAGATACGCAGTATTTT. Amino acids: CASSQRSDTQYF.

In its sample, this clone was seen once. J is TRBJ2-3 and V is TRBV15; TRBD2 aligns across 7 bases. The CDR3 consists of 14 residues. J was trimmed by 0 bases and V by 5 bases; bases with no gene match: 2. Germline V CDR1 and CDR2: LNHNV, YYDKDF (reference sequence). This chain's CDR3 is CATSLAASTDTQYF. The CDR3, as DNA: TGTGCCACCAGCCTAGCGGCTAGCACAGATACGCAGTATTTT. The full variable domain, rest sourced from reference TRBV15 and TRBJ2-3, is DAMVIQNPRYQVTQFGKPVTLSCSQTLNHNVMYWYQQKSSQAPKLLFHYYDKDFNNEADTPDNFQSRRPNTSFCFLDIRSPGLGDTAMYLCATSLAASTDTQYFGPGTRLTVL.

V usage is TRBV21-1 and J usage is TRBJ2-7; the table names TRBD1, a call not compared with the DNA. TRBV21-1 is a recognized pseudogene. The CDR3 is 17 residues long. The CDR3 DNA sequence: TGTGCCAGCAGCAAAGCAAGTGGGAACAGGGGGTGCAACGAGCAGTACTTC. It codes for CASSKASGNRGCNEQYF.

The chain recombines TRBV5-5 with TRBJ1-5; 9 bases are a match to TRBD1. The germline gives CDR1 SGHKS, CDR2 YYEKEE (reference sequence). Unmatched junction bases numbered 2, after V lost 1 base and J lost 6 bases. The CDR3 totals 14 residues. Here the CDR3 reads CASSLTGGGQPQHF. The CDR3 coding sequence is TGTGCCAGCAGCTTGACAGGGGGCGGTCAGCCCCAGCATTTT.

The chain employs TRBV28 and TRBJ2-3, with TRBD2 matching over 7 bases. The CDR3 has 16 residues. Germline loops: CDR1 MDHEN, CDR2 SYDVKM. The V segment lost 7 bases and the J segment 3 bases; nucleotides outside the gene matches: 13. This CDR3 reads CASKSGAGWATDTQYF. CDR3 nucleotide sequence: TGTGCCAGCAAGTCGGGAGCGGGGTGGGCGACAGATACGCAGTATTTT.

This sequence joins TRBV10-3 and TRBJ1-1; D perhaps matches TRBD1 (5 bases). This CDR3 contains 19 residues. From germline, CDR1 is ENHRY and CDR2 SYGVKD. Trimming stripped 6 bases from V and 4 bases from J, with 30 bases between. In DNA form, the CDR3 reads TGTGCCATCAGCGGGGGAGGGGTCAGGGATCTACTTGGGGCCACTGAAGCTTTCTTT. Its protein product is CAISGGGVRDLLGATEAFF.

V and J are TRBV4-1 and TRBJ1-4; 9 bases are a match to TRBD1. Germline loops: CDR1 MGHRA, CDR2 YSYEKL. V dropped 4 bases and J dropped 8; count of bases not matched to a gene: 8. CDR3 length equals 15 residues. The CDR3: CASSLRTGDGEKLFF. In DNA form, the CDR3 reads TGCGCCAGCAGCCTTAGGACAGGGGATGGGGAAAAACTGTTTTTT.

This chain connects TRBV9 to TRBJ2-7; D unresolved. Germline assignment: CDR1 SGDLS and CDR2 YYNGEE. The V and J ends lost 0 bases and 3 bases respectively, with 13 bases between them. This CDR3 comprises 15 residues. For the CDR3, the DNA is TGTGCCAGCAGCGTAGAAGCTGAGGAGTACTACGAGCAGTACTTC. This codes for CASSVEAEEYYEQYF. Full variable domain (remainder filled in from reference TRBV9 and TRBJ2-7): DSGVTQTPKHLITATGQRVTLRCSPRSGDLSVYWYQQSLDQGLQFLIQYYNGEERAKGNILERFSAQQFPDLHSELNLSSLELGDSALYFCASSVEAEEYYEQYFGPGTRLTVT.

The gene calls are TRBV18 and TRBJ2-7, with D perhaps matching TRBD2 (6 bases). Germline CDR1 KGHSH, CDR2 LQKENI. The CDR3 spans 16 residues. Trimming took off 3 bases at V and 1 base at J, with 16 bases between the two ends. Written as DNA, the CDR3 is TGTGCCAGCTCACCGAGCTACGGGAGTGGTTCCTACGAGCAGTACTTC. Protein product: CASSPSYGSGSYEQYF.

This clone was detected only once. The chain employs TRBV6-1 and TRBJ2-5; 10 positions match TRBD1. Germline V lookup: CDR1 MNHNS, CDR2 SASEGT. CDR3 size: 15 residues. Trimming cost V 1 base and J 4 bases; bases outside gene matches: 3. The CDR3 nucleotides are TGTGCCAGCAGTGAAGTGACAGGGGGCGGAGAGACCCAGTACTTC. Translating it yields CASSEVTGGGETQYF.